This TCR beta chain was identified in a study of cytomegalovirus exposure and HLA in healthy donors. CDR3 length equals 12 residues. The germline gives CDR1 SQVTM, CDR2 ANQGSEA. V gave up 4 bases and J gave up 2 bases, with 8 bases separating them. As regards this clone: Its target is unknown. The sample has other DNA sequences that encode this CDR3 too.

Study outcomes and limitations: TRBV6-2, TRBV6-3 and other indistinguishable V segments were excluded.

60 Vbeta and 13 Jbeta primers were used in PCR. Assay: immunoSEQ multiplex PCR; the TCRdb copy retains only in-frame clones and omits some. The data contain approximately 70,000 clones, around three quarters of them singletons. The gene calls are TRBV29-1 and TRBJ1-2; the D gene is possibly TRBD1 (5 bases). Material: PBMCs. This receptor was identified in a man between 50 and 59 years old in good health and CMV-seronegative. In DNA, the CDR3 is TGCAGCGTTGCAGGGCTCAACTATGGCTACACCTTC. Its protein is CSVAGLNYGYTF. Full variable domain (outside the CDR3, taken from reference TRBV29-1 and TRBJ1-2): SAVISQKPSRDICQRGTSLTIQCQVDSQVTMMFWYRQQPGQSLTLIATANQGSEATYESGFVIDKFPISRPNLTFSTLTVSNMSPEDSSIYLCSVAGLNYGYTFGSGTRLTVV.